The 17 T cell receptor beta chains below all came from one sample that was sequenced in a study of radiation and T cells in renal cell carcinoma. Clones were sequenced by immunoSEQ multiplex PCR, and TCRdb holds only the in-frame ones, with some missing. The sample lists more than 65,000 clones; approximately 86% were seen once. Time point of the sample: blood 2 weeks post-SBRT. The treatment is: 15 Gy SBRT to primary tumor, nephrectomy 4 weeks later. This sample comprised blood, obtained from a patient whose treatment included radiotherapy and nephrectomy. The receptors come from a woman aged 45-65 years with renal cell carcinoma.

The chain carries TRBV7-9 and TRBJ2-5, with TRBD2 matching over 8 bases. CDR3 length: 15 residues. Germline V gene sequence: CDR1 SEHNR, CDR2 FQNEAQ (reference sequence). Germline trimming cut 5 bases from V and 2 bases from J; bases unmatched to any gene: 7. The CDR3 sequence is CASSERGTLQETQYF. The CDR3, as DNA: TGTGCCAGCAGCGAGCGGGGGACGTTACAAGAGACCCAGTACTTC.

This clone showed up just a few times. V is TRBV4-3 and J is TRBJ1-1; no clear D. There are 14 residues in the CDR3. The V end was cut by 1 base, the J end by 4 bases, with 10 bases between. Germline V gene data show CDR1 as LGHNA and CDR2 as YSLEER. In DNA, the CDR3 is TGCGCCAGCAGCCAAGTGTCACGTGGCACTGAAGCTTTCTTT. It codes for CASSQVSRGTEAFF.

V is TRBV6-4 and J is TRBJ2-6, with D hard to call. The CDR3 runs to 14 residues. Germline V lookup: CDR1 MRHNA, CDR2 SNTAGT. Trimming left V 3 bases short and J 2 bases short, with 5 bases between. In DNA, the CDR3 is TGTGCCAGCAGTGAGGCGACTGGGGCCAACGTCCTGACTTTC. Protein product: CASSEATGANVLTF.

CDR3 region: CAIRRDRGPYNEQFF. CDR3 in DNA: TGTGCCATCAGGCGGGACAGGGGTCCCTACAATGAGCAGTTCTTC. The chain combines TRBV10-3 with TRBJ2-1, with 10 bases aligning to TRBD1. The CDR3 consists of 15 residues. From germline, CDR1 is ENHRY and CDR2 SYGVKD. With V trimmed by 6 bases and J by 2 bases, 4 bases remained unmatched.

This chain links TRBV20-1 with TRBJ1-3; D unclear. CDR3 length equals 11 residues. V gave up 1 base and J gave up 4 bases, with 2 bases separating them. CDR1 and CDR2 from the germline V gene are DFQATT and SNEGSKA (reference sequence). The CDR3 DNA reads TGCAGTGCTAGAGTAGGAAACACCATATATTTT. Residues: CSARVGNTIYF.

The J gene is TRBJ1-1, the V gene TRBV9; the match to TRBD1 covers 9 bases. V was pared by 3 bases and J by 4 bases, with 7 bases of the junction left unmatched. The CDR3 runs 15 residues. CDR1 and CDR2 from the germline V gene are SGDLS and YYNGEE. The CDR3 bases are TGTGCCAGCAGCGGCGGACAGGGGAGTTCCACTGAAGCTTTCTTT. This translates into CASSGGQGSSTEAFF.

CDR3 sequence: CASSDSSGADTQYF. The CDR3 DNA is TGCGCCAGCAGTGATAGTAGCGGGGCAGATACGCAGTATTTT. The rearrangement links TRBV10-2 to TRBJ2-3; the match to TRBD2 covers 8 bases. CDR1 and CDR2 (germline): WSHSY, SAAADI. The CDR3 loop spans 14 amino acids. V lost 3 bases and J lost 4; bases outside the gene matches: 3.

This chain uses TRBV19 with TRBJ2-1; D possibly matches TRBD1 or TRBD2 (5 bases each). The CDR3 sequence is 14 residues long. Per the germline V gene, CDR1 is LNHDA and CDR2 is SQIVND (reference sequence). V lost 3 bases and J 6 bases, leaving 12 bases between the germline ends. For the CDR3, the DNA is TGTGCCAGTAGTATTAGTGGGGGTTTCAATGAGCAGTTCTTC. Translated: CASSISGGFNEQFF.

The CDR3 bases are TGTGCCAGCAGTTACTCCCTCGGCGGGGAGCTGTTTTTT. Translation: CASSYSLGGELFF. This rearrangement joins TRBV6-6 to TRBJ2-2; D is unresolved. CDR1 is MNHNY and CDR2 is SVGAGI in the germline V gene (reference sequence). Trimming took 0 bases from V and 7 from J, leaving 6 bases between them. This CDR3 is 13 amino acids long.

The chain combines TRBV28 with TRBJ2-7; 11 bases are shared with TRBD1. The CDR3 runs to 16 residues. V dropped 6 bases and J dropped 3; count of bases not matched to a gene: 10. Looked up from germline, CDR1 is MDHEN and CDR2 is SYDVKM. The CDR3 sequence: CASRPTPGQGVYEQYF. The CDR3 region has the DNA TGTGCCAGCAGGCCGACTCCGGGACAGGGGGTCTACGAGCAGTACTTC.

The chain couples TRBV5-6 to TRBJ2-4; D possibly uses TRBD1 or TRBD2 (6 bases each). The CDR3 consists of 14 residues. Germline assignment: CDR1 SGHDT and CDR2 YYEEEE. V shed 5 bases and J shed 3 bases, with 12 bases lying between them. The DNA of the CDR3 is TGTGCCAGCAGGGTGAGGGGGGTCAAAAACATTCAGTACTTC. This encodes CASRVRGVKNIQYF. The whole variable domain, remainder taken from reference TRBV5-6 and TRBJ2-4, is DAGVTQSPTHLIKTRGQQVTLRCSPKSGHDTVSWYQQALGQGPQFIFQYYEEEERQRGNFPDRFSGHQFPNYSSELNVNALLLGDSALYLCASRVRGVKNIQYFGAGTRLSVL.

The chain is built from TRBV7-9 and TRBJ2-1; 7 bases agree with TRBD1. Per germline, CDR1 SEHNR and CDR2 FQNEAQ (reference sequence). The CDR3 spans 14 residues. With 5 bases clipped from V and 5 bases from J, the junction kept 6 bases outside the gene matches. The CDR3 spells CASSPQGWDNEQFF. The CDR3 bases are TGTGCCAGCAGCCCACAGGGGTGGGACAATGAGCAGTTCTTC.

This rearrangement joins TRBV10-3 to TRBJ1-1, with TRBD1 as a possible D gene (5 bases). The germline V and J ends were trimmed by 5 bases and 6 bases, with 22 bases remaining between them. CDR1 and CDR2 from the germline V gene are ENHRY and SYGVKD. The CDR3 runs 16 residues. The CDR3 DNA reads TGTGCCATCAGTCGGGTAGCTGTTCGGGGGATGGCTGAAGCTTTCTTT. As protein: CAISRVAVRGMAEAFF.

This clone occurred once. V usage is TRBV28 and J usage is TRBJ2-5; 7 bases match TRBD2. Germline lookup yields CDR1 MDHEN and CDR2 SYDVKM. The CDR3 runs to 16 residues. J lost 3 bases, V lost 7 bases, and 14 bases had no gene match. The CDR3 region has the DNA TGTGCCAGCAAGCACATGTGGGCGGGGGAGAAAGAGACCCAGTACTTC. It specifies CASKHMWAGEKETQYF.

In DNA form, the CDR3 reads TGTGCCAGCAGCGGAGGACAGGCCTGGTTGGCTTTCTTT. As protein: CASSGGQAWLAFF. This sequence joins TRBV7-2 and TRBJ1-1, with TRBD1 matching 7 bases. J was trimmed by 11 bases and V by 5 bases; bases with no gene match: 11. Germline V gives CDR1 SGHTA, CDR2 FQGNSA. The CDR3 loop spans 13 amino acids.

This CDR3 reads CASSTGQHNQPQHF. Written as DNA, the CDR3 is TGTGCCAGCAGTACGGGACAGCACAATCAGCCCCAGCATTTT. The chain combines TRBV6-5 with TRBJ1-5; 7 positions agree with TRBD1. The length of the CDR3 is 14 residues. Germline V gene lookup returns CDR1 MNHEY and CDR2 SVGAGI. J was trimmed by 3 bases and V by 5 bases; bases with no gene match: 4.

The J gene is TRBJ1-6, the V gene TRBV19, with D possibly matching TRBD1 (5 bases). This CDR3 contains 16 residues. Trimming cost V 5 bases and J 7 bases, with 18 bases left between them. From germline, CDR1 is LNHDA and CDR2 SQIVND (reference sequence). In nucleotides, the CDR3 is TGTGCCAGTAGTGCCTTAATGGGGGTACCCAATTCACCCCTCCACTTT. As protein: CASSALMGVPNSPLHF.